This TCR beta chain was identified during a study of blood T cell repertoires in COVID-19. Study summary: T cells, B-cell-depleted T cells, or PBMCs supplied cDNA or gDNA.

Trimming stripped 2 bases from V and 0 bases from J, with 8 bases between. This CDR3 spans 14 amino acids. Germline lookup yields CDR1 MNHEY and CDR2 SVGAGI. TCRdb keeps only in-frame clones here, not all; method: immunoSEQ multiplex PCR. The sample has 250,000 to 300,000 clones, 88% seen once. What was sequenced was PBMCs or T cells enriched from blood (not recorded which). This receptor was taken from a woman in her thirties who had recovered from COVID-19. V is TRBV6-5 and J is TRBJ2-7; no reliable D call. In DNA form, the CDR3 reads TGTGCCAGCAGTTACACGTTGAGCTCCTACGAGCAGTACTTC. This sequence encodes CASSYTLSSYEQYF.